This T cell receptor (beta chain) was recovered during a study of T cell changes during pregnancy in multiple sclerosis. Libraries were prepared by immunoSEQ multiplex PCR; TCRdb keeps only in-frame clonotypes and omits some of them. The data show approximately 74,000 clones, roughly 92% seen once. Germline lookup yields CDR1 SGHRS and CDR2 YFSETQ. J gave up 6 bases and V 0 bases, and 5 bases lay outside the gene matches. The CDR3 is 15 residues long. The sequence derives from a female donor with multiple sclerosis, enrolled in a pregnancy study. Sequences were derived from peripheral blood, sampled before pregnancy. The chain is built from TRBV5-1 and TRBJ1-1; TRBD1 agrees at 10 bases. The CDR3 DNA follows: TGCGCCAGCAGCTTGGCGACAGGGGGCAAGGCTGAAGCTTTCTTT. As protein: CASSLATGGKAEAFF.